A single sample is the source of the 11 T cell receptor beta chains below, sequenced in a study of shared clonotypes between healthy human individuals. Measured with immunoSEQ multiplex PCR; TCRdb has only the in-frame clones, and not every one. The sample yields under 2.5 million clones, roughly 90% seen once. The sequenced sample was naive CD4+ T cells from PBMCs. Documented subset: CD45RA+ positively selected. The receptors shown here come from a man aged 18 to 30 in good health. Some clones in this sample may be carry-over from other donors' samples.

This chain links TRBV5-1 with TRBJ2-7, with TRBD1 matching over 8 bases. V was clipped by 4 bases and J by 4 bases; unmatched bases: 7. Germline V gene data show CDR1 as SGHRS and CDR2 as YFSETQ. CDR3 size: 14 residues. CDR3 coding DNA: TGCGCCAGCAGCCCCGACAGGGGAAAGTACGAGCAGTACTTC. It encodes CASSPDRGKYEQYF.

The chain couples TRBV11-2 to TRBJ2-5; 8 bases are a match to TRBD1. The DNA matches TRBJ2-7 better at its end, which makes the J call doubtful. From germline, CDR1 is SGHAT and CDR2 FQNNGV. The CDR3 is made up of 14 amino acids. CDR3 in DNA: TGTGCCAGCAGCTTCCGGGACAGGACCTACGAGCAGTACTTC. It specifies CASSFRDRTYEQYF.

The genes are TRBV10-1 and TRBJ1-1, with D hard to call. The CDR3 sequence is 13 residues long. CDR1 WNHNN and CDR2 SYGVQD come from the germline V gene (reference sequence). V dropped 2 bases and J dropped 6 bases, with 10 bases sitting between them. The CDR3 bases are TGCGCCAGCAGTGAGGGCATAAGTGCTGAAGCTTTCTTT. It translates to CASSEGISAEAFF.

This clone was picked up one time. Other DNA sequences in the same sample also yield this CDR3. The chain combines TRBV6-1 with TRBJ1-2; no clear D. CDR1 is MNHNS, CDR2 SASEGT, per germline. There are 13 residues in the CDR3. V was shortened by 6 bases and J by 4 bases, with 12 bases between the two germline ends. The CDR3 loop reads CASRGGVGYGYTF. In DNA, the CDR3 is TGTGCCAGCAGAGGCGGGGTCGGCTATGGCTACACCTTC.

The chain employs TRBV5-8 and TRBJ2-7; 9 nucleotides agree with TRBD2. CDR1 is SGHTS and CDR2 is YDEGEE in the germline V gene. J lost 0 bases, V lost 0 bases, and 10 bases had no gene match. The CDR3 consists of 18 residues. CDR3: CASSLGASGTMGSYEQYF. As DNA, the CDR3 is TGTGCCAGCAGCTTGGGTGCTAGCGGGACGATGGGCTCCTACGAGCAGTACTTC. Full variable domain (remainder filled in from reference TRBV5-8 and TRBJ2-7): EAGVTQSPTHLIKTRGQQATLRCSPISGHTSVYWYQQALGLGLQFLLWYDEGEERNRGNFPPRFSGRQFPNYSSELNVNALELEDSALYLCASSLGASGTMGSYEQYFGPGTRLTVT.

J is TRBJ1-5 and V is TRBV28, with 9 bases identical to TRBD1. The CDR3 covers 17 residues. CDR1 and CDR2 from the germline V gene are MDHEN and SYDVKM. J was trimmed by 1 base and V by 1 base; bases with no gene match: 5. The CDR3 region has the DNA TGTGCCAGCAGTTTATTCCGACAGGGGGGGAGCAATCAGCCCCAGCATTTT. This sequence encodes CASSLFRQGGSNQPQHF.

V usage is TRBV2 and J usage is TRBJ2-1; a possible D gene is TRBD2 (5 bases). Trimming removed 8 bases from V and 6 bases from J, with 11 bases in between. The CDR3 runs to 12 residues. CDR1 is SNHLY, CDR2 FYNNEI, per germline. CDR3 residues: CASGGRSNEQFF. The CDR3 nucleotides are TGTGCCAGCGGTGGGAGAAGCAATGAGCAGTTCTTC. The full variable domain, rest sourced from reference TRBV2 and TRBJ2-1, is EPEVTQTPSHQVTQMGQEVILRCVPISNHLYFYWYRQILGQKVEFLVSFYNNEISEKSEIFDDQFSVERPDGSNFTLKIRSTKLEDSAMYFCASGGRSNEQFFGPGTRLTVL.

The sample holds a few counts of this clone. V gene TRBV10-1 combines with J gene TRBJ1-1; 7 bases fit TRBD1. Looked up from germline, CDR1 is WNHNN and CDR2 is SYGVQD (reference sequence). The CDR3 contains 14 residues. Trimming took 5 bases from V and 5 from J; bases not matched to a gene: 8. This chain's CDR3 is CASSSGQAVTEAFF. CDR3 coding DNA: TGCGCCAGCAGTTCCGGACAGGCGGTAACTGAAGCTTTCTTT.

The count of this clone is one. Within the sample, other DNA sequences also encode this same CDR3. The rearrangement uses TRBV5-1 and TRBJ2-1; 10 bases map to TRBD2. The germline gives CDR1 SGHRS, CDR2 YFSETQ. The CDR3 contains 15 residues. Trimming took 0 bases from V and 6 from J; bases not matched to a gene: 3. The CDR3 reads CASSLASGRANEQFF. CDR3 sequence (DNA): TGCGCCAGCAGCTTGGCCAGCGGGAGGGCCAATGAGCAGTTCTTC. The full variable domain, with the rest looked up from reference TRBV5-1 and TRBJ2-1, is KAGVTQTPRYLIKTRGQQVTLSCSPISGHRSVSWYQQTPGQGLQFLFEYFSETQRNKGNFPGRFSGRQFSNSRSEMNVSTLELGDSALYLCASSLASGRANEQFFGPGTRLTVL.

V usage is TRBV5-8 and J usage is TRBJ2-5, with 7 positions matching TRBD1. This CDR3 spans 14 amino acids. Unmatched junction bases numbered 3, after V lost 4 bases and J lost 0 bases. Germline V CDR1 and CDR2: SGHTS, YDEGEE. The CDR3 nucleotides are TGTGCCAGCAGCGCGACAGGGTACCAAGAGACCCAGTACTTC. Its translation is CASSATGYQETQYF.

This chain uses TRBV9 with TRBJ2-2, with 9 bases matching TRBD2. Looked up from germline, CDR1 is SGDLS and CDR2 is YYNGEE. This CDR3 has 17 residues. The V segment lost 3 bases and the J segment 0 bases; nucleotides outside the gene matches: 6. The CDR3 region is CASSDRTSATNTGELFF. The CDR3 bases are TGTGCCAGCAGCGATAGGACTAGCGCCACGAACACCGGGGAGCTGTTTTTT.